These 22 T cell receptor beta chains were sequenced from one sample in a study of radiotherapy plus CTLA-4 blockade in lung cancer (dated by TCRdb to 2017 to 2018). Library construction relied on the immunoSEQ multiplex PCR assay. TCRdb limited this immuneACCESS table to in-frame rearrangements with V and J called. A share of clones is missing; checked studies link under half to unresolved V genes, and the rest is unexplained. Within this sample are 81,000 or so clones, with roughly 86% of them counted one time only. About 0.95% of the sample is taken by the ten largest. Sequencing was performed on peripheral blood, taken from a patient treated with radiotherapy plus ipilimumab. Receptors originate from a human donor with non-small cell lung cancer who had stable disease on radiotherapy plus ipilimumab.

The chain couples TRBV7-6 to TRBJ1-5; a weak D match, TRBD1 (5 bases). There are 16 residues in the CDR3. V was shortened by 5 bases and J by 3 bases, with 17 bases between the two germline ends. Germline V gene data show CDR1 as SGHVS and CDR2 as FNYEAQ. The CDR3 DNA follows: TGTGCCAGCAGCCCTTCGGTCCGGGGGGTCAATCAGCCCCAGCATTTT. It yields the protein CASSPSVRGVNQPQHF.

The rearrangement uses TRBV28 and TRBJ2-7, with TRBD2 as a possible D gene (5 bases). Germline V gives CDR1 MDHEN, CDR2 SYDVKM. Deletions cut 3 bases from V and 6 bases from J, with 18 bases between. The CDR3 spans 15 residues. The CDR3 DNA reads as TGTGCCAGCAGTTTCTCCCCGAAACTAGGATCCGAGCAGTACTTC. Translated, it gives CASSFSPKLGSEQYF.

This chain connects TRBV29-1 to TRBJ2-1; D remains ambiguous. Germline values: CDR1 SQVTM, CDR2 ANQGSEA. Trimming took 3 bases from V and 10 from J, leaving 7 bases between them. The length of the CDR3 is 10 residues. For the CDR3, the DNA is TGCAGCGTTGACCGTGGGGAGCAGTTCTTC. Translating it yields CSVDRGEQFF.

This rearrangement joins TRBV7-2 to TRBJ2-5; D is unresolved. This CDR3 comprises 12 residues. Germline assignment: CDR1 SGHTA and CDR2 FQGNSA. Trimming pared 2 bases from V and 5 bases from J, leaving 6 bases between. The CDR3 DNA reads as TGTGCCAGCAGCTTACCGGGCGAGACCCAGTACTTC. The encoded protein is CASSLPGETQYF.

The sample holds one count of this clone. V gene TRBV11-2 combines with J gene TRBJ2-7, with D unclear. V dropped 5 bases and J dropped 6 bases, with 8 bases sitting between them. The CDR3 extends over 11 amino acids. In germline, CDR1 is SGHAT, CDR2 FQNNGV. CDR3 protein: CASSPGPEQYF. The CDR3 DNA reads TGTGCCAGCAGCCCCGGCCCCGAGCAGTACTTC.

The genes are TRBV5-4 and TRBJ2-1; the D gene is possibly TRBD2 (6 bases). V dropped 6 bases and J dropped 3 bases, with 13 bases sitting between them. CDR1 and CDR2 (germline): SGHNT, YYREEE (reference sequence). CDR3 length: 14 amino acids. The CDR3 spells CASNRAGLYNEQFF. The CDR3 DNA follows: TGTGCCAGCAACCGAGCGGGTCTCTACAATGAGCAGTTCTTC. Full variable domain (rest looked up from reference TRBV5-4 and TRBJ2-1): ETGVTQSPTHLIKTRGQQVTLRCSSQSGHNTVSWYQQALGQGPQFIFQYYREEENGRGNFPPRFSGLQFPNYSSELNVNALELDDSALYLCASNRAGLYNEQFFGPGTRLTVL.

CDR3 in DNA: TGTGCCAGCAGCTTATCCCTCGGGGGGCAGTACAATGAGCAGTTCTTC. Amino acids: CASSLSLGGQYNEQFF. The chain combines TRBV7-3 with TRBJ2-1; possibly TRBD2 for D (7 bases). V gave up 2 bases and J gave up 4 bases, with 15 bases separating them. This CDR3 has 16 residues. Germline CDR1 is SGHTA and CDR2 is FQGTGA.

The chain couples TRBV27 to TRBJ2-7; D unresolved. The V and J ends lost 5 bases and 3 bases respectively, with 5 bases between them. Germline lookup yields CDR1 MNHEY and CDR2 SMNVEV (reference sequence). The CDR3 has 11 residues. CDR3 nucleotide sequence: TGTGCCAGCAGTATTCACTACGAGCAGTACTTC. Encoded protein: CASSIHYEQYF.

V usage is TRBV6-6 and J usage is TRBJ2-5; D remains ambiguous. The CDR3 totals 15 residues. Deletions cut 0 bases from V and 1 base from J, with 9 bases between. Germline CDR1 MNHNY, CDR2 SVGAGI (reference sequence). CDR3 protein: CASSYSRNRQETQYF. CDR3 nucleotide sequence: TGTGCCAGCAGTTACTCGCGGAACCGCCAAGAGACCCAGTACTTC.

The CDR3 DNA reads TGTGCCAGCAGCTCCCCATCCGAGCAGTACTTC. Amino acid sequence: CASSSPSEQYF. This chain links TRBV7-9 with TRBJ2-7; no definite D call. CDR1 and CDR2 (germline): SEHNR, FQNEAQ (reference sequence). Trimming took 4 bases from V and 6 from J, leaving 7 bases between them. The CDR3 spans 11 residues.

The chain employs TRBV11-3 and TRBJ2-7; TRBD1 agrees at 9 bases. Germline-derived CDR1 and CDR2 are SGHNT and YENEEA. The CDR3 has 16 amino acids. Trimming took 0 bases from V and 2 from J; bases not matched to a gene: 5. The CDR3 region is CASSLEPGQGAYEQYF. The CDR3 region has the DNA TGTGCCAGCAGCTTAGAGCCGGGACAGGGAGCCTACGAGCAGTACTTC.

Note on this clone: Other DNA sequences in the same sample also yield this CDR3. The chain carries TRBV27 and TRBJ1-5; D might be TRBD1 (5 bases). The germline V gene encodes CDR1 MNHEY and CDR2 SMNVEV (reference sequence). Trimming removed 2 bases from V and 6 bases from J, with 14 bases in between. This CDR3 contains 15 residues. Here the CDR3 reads CASSLGGVGGQPQHF. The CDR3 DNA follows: TGTGCCAGCAGTTTAGGGGGGGTCGGGGGTCAGCCCCAGCATTTT.

CDR3 bases: TGTGCCAGCAGCTCCCCTTCTACAGGAACCTACGAGCAGTACTTC. It yields the protein CASSSPSTGTYEQYF. The chain employs TRBV7-6 and TRBJ2-7; D might be TRBD1 (5 bases). Trimming removed 4 bases from V and 2 bases from J, with 15 bases in between. CDR1 is SGHVS and CDR2 is FNYEAQ in the germline V gene. The CDR3 runs to 15 residues.

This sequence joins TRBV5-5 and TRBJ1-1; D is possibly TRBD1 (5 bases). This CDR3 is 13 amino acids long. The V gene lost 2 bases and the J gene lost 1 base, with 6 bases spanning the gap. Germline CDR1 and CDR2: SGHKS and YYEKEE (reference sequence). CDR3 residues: CASSFQGNTEAFF. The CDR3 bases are TGTGCCAGCAGCTTCCAGGGGAACACTGAAGCTTTCTTT.

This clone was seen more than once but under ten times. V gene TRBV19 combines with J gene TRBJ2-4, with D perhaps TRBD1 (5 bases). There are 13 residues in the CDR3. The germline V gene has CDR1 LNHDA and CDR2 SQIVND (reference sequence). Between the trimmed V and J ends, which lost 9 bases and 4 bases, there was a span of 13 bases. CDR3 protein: CASQEGVKNIQYF. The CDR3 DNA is TGTGCCAGCCAGGAAGGGGTTAAAAACATTCAGTACTTC.

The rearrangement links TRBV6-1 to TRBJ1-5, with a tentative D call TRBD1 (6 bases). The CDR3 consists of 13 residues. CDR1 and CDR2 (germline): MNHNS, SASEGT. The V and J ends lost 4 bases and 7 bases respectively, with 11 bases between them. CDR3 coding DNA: TGTGCCAGCAGTGCGAGGGGGAAGCAGCCCCAGCATTTT. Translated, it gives CASSARGKQPQHF.

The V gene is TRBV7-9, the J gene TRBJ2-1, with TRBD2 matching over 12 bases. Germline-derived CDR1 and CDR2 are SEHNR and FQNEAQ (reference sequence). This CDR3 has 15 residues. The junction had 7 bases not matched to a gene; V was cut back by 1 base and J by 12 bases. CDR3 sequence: CASSLDGLAGNWQFF. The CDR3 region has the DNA TGTGCCAGCAGCTTAGATGGACTAGCGGGAAATTGGCAGTTCTTC.

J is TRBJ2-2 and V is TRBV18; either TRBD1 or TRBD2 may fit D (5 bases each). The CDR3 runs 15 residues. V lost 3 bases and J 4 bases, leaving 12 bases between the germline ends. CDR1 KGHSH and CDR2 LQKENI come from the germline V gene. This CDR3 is CASSPRDGFTGELFF. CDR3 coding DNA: TGTGCCAGCTCACCTCGGGACGGCTTCACCGGGGAGCTGTTTTTT.

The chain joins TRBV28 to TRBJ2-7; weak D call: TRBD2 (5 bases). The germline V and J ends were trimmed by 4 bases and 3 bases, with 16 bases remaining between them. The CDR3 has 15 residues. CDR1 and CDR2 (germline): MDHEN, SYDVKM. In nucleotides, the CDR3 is TGTGCCAGCAGTTCTCCGAGGGAACCACGCTACGAGCAGTACTTC. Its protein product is CASSSPREPRYEQYF. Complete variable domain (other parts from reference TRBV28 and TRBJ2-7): DVKVTQSSRYLVKRTGEKVFLECVQDMDHENMFWYRQDPGLGLRLIYFSYDVKMKEKGDIPEGYSVSREKKERFSLILESASTNQTSMYLCASSSPREPRYEQYFGPGTRLTVT.

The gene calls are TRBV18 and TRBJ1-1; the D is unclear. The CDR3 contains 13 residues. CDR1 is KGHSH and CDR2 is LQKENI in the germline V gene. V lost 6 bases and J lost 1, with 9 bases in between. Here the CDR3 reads CASSPDQNTEAFF. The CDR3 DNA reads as TGTGCCAGCTCGCCGGACCAGAACACTGAAGCTTTCTTT.

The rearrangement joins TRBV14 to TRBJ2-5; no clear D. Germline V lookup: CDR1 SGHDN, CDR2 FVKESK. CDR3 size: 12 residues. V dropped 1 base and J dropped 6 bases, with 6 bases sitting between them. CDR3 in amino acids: CASSQVIQTQYF. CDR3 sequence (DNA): TGTGCCAGCAGCCAAGTCATACAGACCCAGTACTTC.

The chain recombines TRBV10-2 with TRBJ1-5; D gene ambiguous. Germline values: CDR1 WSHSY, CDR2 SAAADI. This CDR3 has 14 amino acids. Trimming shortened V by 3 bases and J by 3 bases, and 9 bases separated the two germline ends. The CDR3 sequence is CASSEGRSNQPQHF. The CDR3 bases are TGCGCCAGCAGTGAAGGACGCTCCAATCAGCCCCAGCATTTT.